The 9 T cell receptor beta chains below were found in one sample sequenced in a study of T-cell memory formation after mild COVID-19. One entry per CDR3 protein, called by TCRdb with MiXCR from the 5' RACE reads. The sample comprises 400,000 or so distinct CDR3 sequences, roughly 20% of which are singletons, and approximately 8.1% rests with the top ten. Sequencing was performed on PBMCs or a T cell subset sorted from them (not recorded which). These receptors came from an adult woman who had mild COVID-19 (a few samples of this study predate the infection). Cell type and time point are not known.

The CDR3 here is CATSDGSEYNEQFF. The CDR3 coding sequence is TGTGCCACCAGTGACGGATCGGAGTACAATGAGCAGTTCTTC. V is TRBV24-1 and J is TRBJ2-1, with D hard to call. V dropped 4 bases and J dropped 4 bases, with 10 bases sitting between them. The CDR3 has 14 residues. Germline-derived CDR1 and CDR2 are KGHDR and SFDVKD.

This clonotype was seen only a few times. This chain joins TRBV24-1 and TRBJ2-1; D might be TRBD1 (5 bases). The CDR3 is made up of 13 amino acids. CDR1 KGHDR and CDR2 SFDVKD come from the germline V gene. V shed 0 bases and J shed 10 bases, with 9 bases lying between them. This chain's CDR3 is CATSDLQGGEQFF. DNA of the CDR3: TGTGCCACCAGTGATTTGCAGGGTGGGGAGCAGTTCTTC.

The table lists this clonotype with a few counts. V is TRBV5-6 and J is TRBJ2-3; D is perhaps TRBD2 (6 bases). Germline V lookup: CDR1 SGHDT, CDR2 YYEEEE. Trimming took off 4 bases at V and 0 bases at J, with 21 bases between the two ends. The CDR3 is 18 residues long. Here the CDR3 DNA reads TGTGCCAGCAGCACCCCAGGTGTGCGGGGCACTAGCACAGATACGCAGTATTTT. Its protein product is CASSTPGVRGTSTDTQYF.

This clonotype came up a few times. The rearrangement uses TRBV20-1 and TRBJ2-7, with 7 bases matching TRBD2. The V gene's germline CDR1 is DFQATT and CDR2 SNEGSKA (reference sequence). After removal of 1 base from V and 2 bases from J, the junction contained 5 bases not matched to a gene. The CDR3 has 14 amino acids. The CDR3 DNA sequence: TGCAGTGCTAGAGTTCTAGCGGAAACCTACGAGCAGTACTTC. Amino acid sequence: CSARVLAETYEQYF.

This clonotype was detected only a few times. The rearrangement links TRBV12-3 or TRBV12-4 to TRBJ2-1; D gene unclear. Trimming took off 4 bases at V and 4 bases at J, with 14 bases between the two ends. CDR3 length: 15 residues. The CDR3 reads CASSSRYQDYNEQFF. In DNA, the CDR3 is TGTGCCAGCAGTTCCCGGTACCAAGATTACAATGAGCAGTTCTTC.

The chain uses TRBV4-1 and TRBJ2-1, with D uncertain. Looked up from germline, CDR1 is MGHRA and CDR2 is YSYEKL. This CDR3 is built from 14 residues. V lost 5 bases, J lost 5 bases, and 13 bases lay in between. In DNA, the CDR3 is TGCGCCAGCAGCGAGCGAAGAGGAGACAATGAGCAGTTCTTC. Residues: CASSERRGDNEQFF.

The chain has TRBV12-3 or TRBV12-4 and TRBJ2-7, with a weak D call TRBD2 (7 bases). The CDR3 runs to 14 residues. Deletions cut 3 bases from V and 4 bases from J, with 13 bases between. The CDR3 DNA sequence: TGTGCCAGCAGTTTTGGGAGGGGGGGATACGAGCAGTACTTC. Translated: CASSFGRGGYEQYF.

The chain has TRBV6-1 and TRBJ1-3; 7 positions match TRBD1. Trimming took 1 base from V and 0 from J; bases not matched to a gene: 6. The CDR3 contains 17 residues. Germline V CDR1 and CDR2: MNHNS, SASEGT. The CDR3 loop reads CASSEVGTVSSGNTIYF. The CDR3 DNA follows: TGTGCCAGCAGTGAAGTGGGGACAGTTAGCTCTGGAAACACCATATATTTT.

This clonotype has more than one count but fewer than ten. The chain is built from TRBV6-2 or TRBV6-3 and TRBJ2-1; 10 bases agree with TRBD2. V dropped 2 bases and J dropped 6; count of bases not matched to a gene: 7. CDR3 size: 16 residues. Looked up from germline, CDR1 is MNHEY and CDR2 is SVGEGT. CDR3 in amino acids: CASSYGASGGGNEQFF. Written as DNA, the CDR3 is TGTGCCAGCAGTTACGGAGCTAGCGGGGGTGGCAATGAGCAGTTCTTC.